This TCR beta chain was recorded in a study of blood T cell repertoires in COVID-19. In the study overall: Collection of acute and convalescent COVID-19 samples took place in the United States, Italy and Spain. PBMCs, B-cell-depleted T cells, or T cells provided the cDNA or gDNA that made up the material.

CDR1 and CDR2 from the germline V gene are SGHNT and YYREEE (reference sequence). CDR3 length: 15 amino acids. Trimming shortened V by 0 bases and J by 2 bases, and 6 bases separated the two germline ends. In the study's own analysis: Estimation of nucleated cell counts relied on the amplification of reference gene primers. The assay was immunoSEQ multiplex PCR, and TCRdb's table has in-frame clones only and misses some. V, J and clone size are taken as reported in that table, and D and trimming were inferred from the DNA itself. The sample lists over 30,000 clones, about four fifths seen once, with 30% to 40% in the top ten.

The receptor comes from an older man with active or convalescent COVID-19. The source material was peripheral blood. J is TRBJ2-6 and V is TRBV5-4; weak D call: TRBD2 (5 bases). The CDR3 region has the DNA TGTGCCAGCAGCTTGGCCGGGGCTGGGGCCAACGTCCTGACTTTC. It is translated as CASSLAGAGANVLTF.